Listed below are T cell receptor beta chains from one sample, sequenced in a study of T cells after yellow fever vaccination. TCRdb called the 5' RACE reads again in MiXCR, with one record for every CDR3 protein. The data contain 600,000 to 750,000 distinct CDR3 sequences, 9% to 15% of them singletons. The source material was PBMCs, sampled on the day of the yellow fever booster vaccination. The source of these receptors is a man under 40 who received the YFV17D yellow fever vaccine. CDR3s include the opening cysteine and the closing phenylalanine or tryptophan. D genes are given only for firm matches. A row's size may be missing; if present it is once, few, many or a size class.

d_gene	v_gene	abundance	j_gene	CDR3nt	CDR3aa
-	TRBV28	few	TRBJ2-1	TGTGCCAGCAGTTTGAGGCGCCACGGGGTGCAGTTCTTC	CASSLRRHGVQFF
TRBD2	TRBV12-3/TRBV12-4	-	TRBJ2-1	TGTGCCAGCAGTGGCCTAGCGGTGCACAATGAGCAGTTCTTC	CASSGLAVHNEQFF
TRBD1	TRBV4-3	-	TRBJ2-1	TGCGCCAGCAGCCAAGAAACAGGGGTCCCTGAGCAGTTCTTC	CASSQETGVPEQFF
-	TRBV9	-	TRBJ1-5	TGTGCCAGCAGCGTTGGACAGAGCAATCAGCCCCAGCATTTT	CASSVGQSNQPQHF
TRBD1	TRBV7-2	few	TRBJ2-7	TGTGCCAGCAGAAGGACAGGGGCATCGAGCGAGCAGTACTTC	CASRRTGASSEQYF
TRBD1	TRBV19	few	TRBJ1-5	TGTGCCACACCCCCGGGACAGACCCCTAAGAACAATCAGCCCCAGCATTTT	CATPPGQTPKNNQPQHF
-	TRBV27	-	TRBJ2-2	TGTGCCAGCAGCCTAGCACCGATAACCCCGACGAACACCGGGGAGCTGTTCTTT	CASSLAPITPTNTGELFF
-	TRBV25-1	few	TRBJ2-1	TGTGCCAGCCGGTCGGGGCGGGTCAATGAGCAGTTCTTC	CASRSGRVNEQFF
-	TRBV3-1	few	TRBJ2-7	TGTGCCAGCAGCCTTACCCGATACTACGAGCAGTACTTC	CASSLTRYYEQYF
-	TRBV18	-	TRBJ1-2	TGTGCCAGCTCACCACCGTCGTACTATGGCTACACCTTC	CASSPPSYYGYTF
-	TRBV18	-	TRBJ1-2	TGTGCCAGCTCATCTCCGGGGCAGCCATATGGCTACACCTTC	CASSSPGQPYGYTF
TRBD1	TRBV20-1	few	TRBJ1-2	TGCAGGGGGACAGGGGGCATAGATGGCTACACCTTC	CRGTGGIDGYTF
TRBD1	TRBV9	few	TRBJ2-7	TGTGCCAGCAGTGGGGACAGGCCCCCGGACGAGCAGTACTTC	CASSGDRPPDEQYF
TRBD2	TRBV20-1	-	TRBJ2-4	TGCAGTGCTAGAACGCGGGGGGGCCTGCGTGACATTCAGTACTTC	CSARTRGGLRDIQYF
-	TRBV7-2	-	TRBJ2-7	TGTGCCAGCAGACGGACTCCTACCTACGAGCAGTACTTC	CASRRTPTYEQYF
-	TRBV9	-	TRBJ2-3	TGTGCCAGCAGCGTAGAAGGGTTGATCGAATCAGATACGCAGTATTTT	CASSVEGLIESDTQYF
-	TRBV20-1	-	TRBJ2-1	TGCAGTGCGAGCCCGGGTATAGGCGATGAGCAGTTCTTC	CSASPGIGDEQFF
TRBD1	TRBV7-9	few	TRBJ2-1	TGTGCCAGCAGCCAGACAGGGGGCAATGAGCAGTTCTTC	CASSQTGGNEQFF
TRBD1	TRBV7-6	many	TRBJ2-7	TGTGCCAGCAGTCAACAGGGGTACGAGCAGTACTTC	CASSQQGYEQYF
TRBD1	TRBV19	many	TRBJ2-1	TGTGCCAGTAGTATGACAGGGAGCTCCTACAATGAGCAGTTCTTC	CASSMTGSSYNEQFF
TRBD2	TRBV7-3	-	TRBJ2-3	TGTGCCACCAGCCCCCGGGGGGCAGATACGCAGTATTTT	CATSPRGADTQYF
TRBD2	TRBV5-1	few	TRBJ2-2	TGCGCCAGCAGTTTGTCGGCTAGCGGGAGGGTGAACACCGGGGAGCTGTTTTTT	CASSLSASGRVNTGELFF
TRBD1	TRBV15	few	TRBJ2-5	TGTGCCACCAGTAGTATTGGGACAGGGGTCCTAAAAGAGACCCAGTACTTC	CATSSIGTGVLKETQYF
-	TRBV12-3/TRBV12-4	few	TRBJ2-5	TGTGCCAGCAGTTCTCTTGACCCAGTCGAGACCCAGTACTTC	CASSSLDPVETQYF
TRBD2	TRBV7-2	-	TRBJ2-1	TGTGCCAGCAGCCAACTCGAACTAGCGAATGAGCAGTTCTTC	CASSQLELANEQFF
-	TRBV7-8	-	TRBJ2-7	TGTGCCAGCAGCCCTGTGCGGATCCCCTCCTACGAGCAGTACTTC	CASSPVRIPSYEQYF
-	TRBV5-1	-	TRBJ1-2	TGCGCCAGCAGCTTGGAGCCAGGGAACTATGGCTACACCTTC	CASSLEPGNYGYTF
TRBD2	TRBV6-1	-	TRBJ2-7	TGTGCCAGCAGTGCTAGCGGGAGTGGCACCTACGAGCAGTACTTC	CASSASGSGTYEQYF
TRBD1	TRBV6-2/TRBV6-3	-	TRBJ1-1	TGTGCCAGCAGTTACCGATCTGCCCGGGACAGGGGCTCCCTGAACACTGAAGCTTTCTTT	CASSYRSARDRGSLNTEAFF
TRBD2	TRBV5-1	-	TRBJ2-7	TGCGCCAGCAGCTTGGCCGAGGCTAGCGGTATCAGCTCCTACGAGCAGTACTTC	CASSLAEASGISSYEQYF
TRBD1	TRBV19	-	TRBJ2-7	TGTGCCAGTAGATGGAGTGAGGGGGCCGGCTCCTACGAGCAGTACTTC	CASRWSEGAGSYEQYF
TRBD2	TRBV7-8	few	TRBJ2-1	TGTGCCAGCAACCGAGCGGGAGCAGATTACAATGAGCAGTTCTTC	CASNRAGADYNEQFF
-	TRBV2	-	TRBJ2-5	TGTGCCAGCAGTGAACTAGCGTTAGACCAAGAGACCCAGTACTTC	CASSELALDQETQYF
-	TRBV29-1	few	TRBJ1-2	TGCAGCGTCCTGACAGGAGCTAACTATGGCTACACCTTC	CSVLTGANYGYTF
-	TRBV20-1	-	TRBJ2-3	TGCAGTGCTAGAGGGGCCACAGATACGCAGTATTTT	CSARGATDTQYF
-	TRBV29-1	few	TRBJ2-5	TGCAGCGGCCGAACTAGATTCCAAGAGACCCAGTACTTC	CSGRTRFQETQYF
TRBD2	TRBV20-1	-	TRBJ2-3	TGCAGTGCTAGAGAGAGGCTAGCGGGAGAGGGTGATACGCAGTATTTT	CSARERLAGEGDTQYF